This T cell receptor beta chain was sequenced during a study of identical twins. Overall study results and limits: Monozygotic twin pairs showed more out-of-frame TCR alpha sharing than models estimated.

Only a few counts were recorded for this clonotype. The antigen is undetermined. In TCRdb, the 5' RACE reads were re-called with MiXCR into one record per CDR3 protein. The table lists about 340,000 distinct CDR3 sequences, approximately 13% of them singletons. V was clipped by 1 base and J by 3 bases, with 11 bases between them. Germline V gene data show CDR1 as WSHSY and CDR2 as SAAADI. This CDR3 is 15 amino acids long. This sample was also put to use in a study of yellow fever vaccine responses in identical twins.

This TCR came from a woman aged 18-29 years in good health. The chain joins TRBV10-2 to TRBJ2-3; maybe TRBD1 (5 bases). The source material was CD8+ T cells sorted from blood. In nucleotides, the CDR3 is TGCGCCAGCAGTGAGTGGCAGGGTGAGACAGATACGCAGTATTTT. Its protein is CASSEWQGETDTQYF.